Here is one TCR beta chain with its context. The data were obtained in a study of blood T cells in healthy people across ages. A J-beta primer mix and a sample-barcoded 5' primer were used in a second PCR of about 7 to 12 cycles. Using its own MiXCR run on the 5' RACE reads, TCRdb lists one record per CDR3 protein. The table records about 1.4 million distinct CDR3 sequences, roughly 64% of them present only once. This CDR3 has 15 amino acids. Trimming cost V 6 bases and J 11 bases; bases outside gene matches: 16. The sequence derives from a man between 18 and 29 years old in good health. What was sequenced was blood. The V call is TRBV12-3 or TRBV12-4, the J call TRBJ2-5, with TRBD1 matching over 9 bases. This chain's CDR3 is CASSPGTGRDNEQYF. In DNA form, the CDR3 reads TGTGCCAGCAGCCCTGGGACAGGGAGGGATAATGAGCAGTACTTC.